This TCR beta chain stems from a study of blood T cell repertoires in COVID-19. In the study overall: The origin of the acute and convalescent COVID-19 samples was the United States, Italy and Spain.

Per the original data handling: How many nucleated cells were present was estimated from reference gene primer amplification. Generated by immunoSEQ multiplex PCR, the TCRdb table keeps only in-frame clones and is missing some. V and J calls and clone size are given by that table; D and trimming were obtained from the DNA. Of fewer than 400,000 clones listed, about 90% are singletons. Germline loops: CDR1 LGHNA, CDR2 YSLEER. The CDR3 spans 17 residues. With 0 bases clipped from V and 1 base from J, the junction kept 3 bases outside the gene matches. This receptor was obtained from a woman aged 25 to 39 with COVID-19, enrolled during active disease. The J gene is TRBJ2-2, the V gene TRBV4-3, with 9 bases aligning to TRBD1. The sample consisted of peripheral blood. The CDR3 spells CASSQEQGALNTGELFF. In DNA, the CDR3 is TGCGCCAGCAGCCAAGAACAGGGGGCTTTGAACACCGGGGAGCTGTTTTTT.